Listed below are T cell receptor beta chains from one sample, sequenced in a study of human T cells and chemical hapten exposure. TCRdb re-analysed the RACE reads in MiXCR, keeping a single row per CDR3 protein. This sample has under 400,000 distinct CDR3 sequences, with 4.5% to 6% found just once. This specimen consisted of whole blood, obtained in connection with sensitization to the hapten diphenylcyclopropenone (DPC). The receptors come from a woman between 45 and 65 years old with alopecia areata. Some clones in this sample may be carry-over from other donors' samples. Each CDR3 is given with its conserved first and last residue. The D gene is left open where the match is weak. Some rows have no size entry. The others give once, few or many, or a class for an expanded clone.

j_call | v_call | d_call | clone_size | cdr3_nt | cdr3_aa
TRBJ1-2 | TRBV5-6 | TRBD1 | . | TGTGCCAGCAGTTACGGGACAGGTGTCTATGGCTACACCTTC | CASSYGTGVYGYTF
TRBJ2-1 | TRBV30 | TRBD2 | few | TGTGCCTGGACTAGCGGGATAGTGCGATACAATGAGCAGTTCTTC | CAWTSGIVRYNEQFF
TRBJ1-1 | TRBV12-3/TRBV12-4 | . | few | TGTGCCAGCAATGCTGGACGGCAGAACACTGAAGCTTTCTTT | CASNAGRQNTEAFF
TRBJ1-3 | TRBV6-1 | . | . | TGTGCCAGCACCAAAGGCGGGATCTCTGGAAACACCATATATTTT | CASTKGGISGNTIYF
TRBJ1-6 | TRBV12-3/TRBV12-4 | . | . | TGTGCCAGCAGCACCTGGACGGTGAATAATTCACCCCTCCACTTT | CASSTWTVNNSPLHF
TRBJ1-1 | TRBV2 | . | . | TGTGCCAGCAGTAATACTGCAGGGAACACTGAAGCTTTCTTT | CASSNTAGNTEAFF
TRBJ1-1 | TRBV7-9 | . | many | TGTGCCAGCAGTCGTCAGGGGAACACTGAAGCTTTCTTT | CASSRQGNTEAFF
TRBJ2-3 | TRBV25-1 | TRBD1 | many | TGTGCCAGCAGTGGGGGACAGGGCTACACAGATACGCAGTATTTT | CASSGGQGYTDTQYF
TRBJ1-2 | TRBV7-2 | . | few | TGTGCCAGCAGCCAACGCGAGCAAGGTCGGAGAAATGGCTACACCTTC | CASSQREQGRRNGYTF
TRBJ2-2 | TRBV30 | . | . | TGTGCCTGGAGTGTGAGGGGCACCGGGGAGCTGTTTTTT | CAWSVRGTGELFF
TRBJ1-1 | TRBV7-2 | . | . | TGTGCCAGCAGCTTAGACAGTCGAATGAACACTGAAGCTTTCTTT | CASSLDSRMNTEAFF
TRBJ2-7 | TRBV7-9 | . | many | TGTGCCAGCAGCAGAGGACTCACCTACGAGCAGTACTTC | CASSRGLTYEQYF
TRBJ1-5 | TRBV6-2/TRBV6-3 | . | many | TGTGCCAGCAGCCCGGGAACGGTATCTGTTCAGCCCCAGCATTTT | CASSPGTVSVQPQHF
TRBJ2-1 | TRBV27 | TRBD2 | . | TGTGCCACTTTCGGGAGGGGACTCCGAAGGGATGAGCAGTTCTTC | CATFGRGLRRDEQFF
TRBJ2-7 | TRBV7-2 | TRBD1 | many | TGTGCCAGCAGCTCTAGGGACAGCTTCTACGAGCAGTACTTC | CASSSRDSFYEQYF
TRBJ2-1 | TRBV11-2 | TRBD2 | many | TGTGCCAGCAGCCCCCGAGCGGGGGCGAACAATGAGCAGTTCTTC | CASSPRAGANNEQFF
TRBJ2-3 | TRBV5-5 | . | many | TGTGCCAGCAGAGTTGGGCTAGCGATCTTGGGGGCCCAAGATACGCAGTATTTT | CASRVGLAILGAQDTQYF
TRBJ2-7 | TRBV20-1 | . | few | TGCAGTGCTAGATTAACAAGGGCCGTAGAGCAGTACTTC | CSARLTRAVEQYF
TRBJ1-6 | TRBV25-1 | . | . | TGTGCCAGCTCTACCCTTAACCAGGACCCGTTCGAGTCCTATAATTCACCCCTCCACTTT | CASSTLNQDPFESYNSPLHF
TRBJ2-7 | TRBV2 | . | . | TGTGCCAGCAGTGAATACGGTCTAGCCTACGAGCAGTACTTC | CASSEYGLAYEQYF
TRBJ2-7 | TRBV4-3 | . | many | TGCGCCAGCAGCCAAAGGGCGGGGGCCCCCTACGAGCAGTACTTC | CASSQRAGAPYEQYF
TRBJ2-7 | TRBV11-2 | . | few | TGTGCCAGCAGCTTATACGGGGGAGCCTACGAGCAGTACTTC | CASSLYGGAYEQYF
TRBJ2-6 | TRBV25-1 | . | many | TGTGCCAGCAGTGAATATCGAGGGTCCGGGGCCAACGTCCTGACTTTC | CASSEYRGSGANVLTF
TRBJ1-6 | TRBV12-3/TRBV12-4 | TRBD1 | . | TGTGCCAGCAGTTCCGGACAGGCATATAATTCACCCCTCCACTTT | CASSSGQAYNSPLHF
TRBJ2-7 | TRBV25-1 | . | many | TGTGCCAGCAGTGAATCGTCCAGGTACGAGCAGTACTTC | CASSESSRYEQYF
TRBJ1-1 | TRBV12-2 | . | few | TGTGCAAGTCGCTTCCCTAAAGGGAAGGACACTGAAGCTTTCTTT | CASRFPKGKDTEAFF
TRBJ2-1 | TRBV24-1 | . | few | TGTGCCACCAGTGGTGAGGGCAACCATGAGCAGTTCTTC | CATSGEGNHEQFF
TRBJ2-2 | TRBV28 | . | . | TGTGCCAGCAGTGGTCAGGGAACCCCCGGGGAGCTGTTTTTT | CASSGQGTPGELFF
TRBJ2-7 | TRBV7-9 | . | . | TGTGCCAGCAGCAAACAGGGAAAGGGTCGCGAGCAGTACTTC | CASSKQGKGREQYF
TRBJ2-1 | TRBV6-6 | TRBD1 | few | TGTGCCAGCAGTCGCGGGACAGGTGCCGATGAGCAGTTCTTC | CASSRGTGADEQFF
TRBJ1-4 | TRBV2 | TRBD1 | . | TGTGCCAGCAGCGCCGACAGGGGAGAAGAAAAACTGTTTTTT | CASSADRGEEKLFF
TRBJ2-2 | TRBV29-1 | . | . | TGCAGCGTTGAAGTGGCAGTAGCCGGGGAGCTGTTTTTT | CSVEVAVAGELFF
TRBJ2-5 | TRBV11-2 | . | . | TGTGCCAGCAGTTCCACCCCGGGACCCCAAGAGACCCAGTACTTC | CASSSTPGPQETQYF